Below are 20 T cell receptor beta chains sequenced from a single sample in a study of somatic mutations in cytotoxic T cells in rheumatoid arthritis. TCRdb's copy holds only in-frame clones and misses some; the assay was immunoSEQ multiplex PCR. The profile covers more than 11,000 clones, with under 80% appearing a single time and 25% to 30% taken by the ten largest. Input material: CD8+ T cells sorted from blood. These receptors were taken from an adult with rheumatoid arthritis.

Turning to this clone: An end of the junction does not agree with germline; a read error may underlie this. The genes are TRBV7-7 and TRBJ2-1; 8 bases align to TRBD1. The V gene's germline CDR1 is SSHAT and CDR2 FNYEAQ (reference sequence). The CDR3 contains 14 residues. The CDR3 loop is CASSPSDRVNEQFF. CDR3 coding DNA: TGTGCTAGCAGCCCCTCGGACAGGGTTAATGAGCAGTTCTTC.

This chain links TRBV29-1 with TRBJ1-1; a weak D match, TRBD1 (5 bases). V gave up 2 bases and J gave up 4 bases, with 17 bases separating them. Per the germline V gene, CDR1 is SQVTM and CDR2 is ANQGSEA. There are 15 residues in the CDR3. As DNA, the CDR3 is TGCAGCGTTGAATCGTGGGGAGCTAGGGGCACTGAAGCTTTCTTT. Amino acid sequence: CSVESWGARGTEAFF.

The chain links TRBV11-2 to TRBJ2-1, with D maybe TRBD2 (6 bases). The ends were cut back, 5 bases at V and 3 bases at J, with 14 bases in the middle. The CDR3 consists of 15 residues. Germline assignment: CDR1 SGHAT and CDR2 FQNNGV. CDR3 protein: CASSEDYANYNEQFF. The CDR3 nucleotides read TGTGCCAGCAGCGAGGACTACGCAAACTACAATGAGCAGTTCTTC.

The chain uses TRBV19 and TRBJ2-1, with 9 bases matching TRBD2. This CDR3 spans 15 amino acids. After removal of 4 bases from V and 1 base from J, the junction contained 2 bases not matched to a gene. Germline V gene sequence: CDR1 LNHDA, CDR2 SQIVND (reference sequence). The CDR3: CASSKTSGSYNEQFF. CDR3 coding DNA: TGTGCCAGTAGTAAGACTAGCGGTTCCTACAATGAGCAGTTCTTC.

This clone came up once. The rearrangement uses TRBV2 and TRBJ1-1; D is possibly TRBD1 (5 bases). V was cut by 6 bases and J by 4 bases, with 15 bases left in between. Germline V CDR1 and CDR2: SNHLY, FYNNEI. The CDR3 sequence is 14 residues long. CDR3 sequence: CASRYTGGATEAFF. The CDR3 coding sequence is TGTGCCAGCAGGTACACTGGGGGAGCCACTGAAGCTTTCTTT.

This clone was counted between two and nine times. V gene TRBV9 combines with J gene TRBJ1-4; the D is unclear. V was clipped by 4 bases and J by 4 bases, with 14 bases between them. The CDR3 runs 15 residues. Germline CDR1 and CDR2: SGDLS and YYNGEE. The CDR3 region has the DNA TGTGCCAGCAGCCCAAGGGAGGGAGATAATGAAAAACTGTTTTTT. It specifies CASSPREGDNEKLFF.

Details on this clone: The same CDR3 also results from other DNA sequences found in this sample. The chain recombines TRBV19 with TRBJ2-1, with TRBD2 matching 12 bases. V lost 11 bases to trimming and J lost 4 bases; unmatched junction nucleotides: 6. CDR3 length: 14 amino acids. From germline, CDR1 is LNHDA and CDR2 SQIVND (reference sequence). In DNA form, the CDR3 reads TGTGCCTCTTCTAGCGGGGGGGATTACAATGAGCAGTTCTTC. As protein: CASSSGGDYNEQFF. Looking up the rest from reference TRBV19 and TRBJ2-1 gives the full variable domain: DGGITQSPKYLFRKEGQNVTLSCEQNLNHDAMYWYRQDPGQGLRLIYYSQIVNDFQKGDIAEGYSVSREKKESFPLTVTSAQKNPTAFYLCASSSGGDYNEQFFGPGTRLTVL.

The chain is built from TRBV6-6 and TRBJ2-3, with TRBD1 identical over 8 bases. The CDR3 spans 16 residues. Germline CDR1 MNHNY, CDR2 SVGAGI (reference sequence). Unmatched junction bases numbered 6, after V lost 4 bases and J lost 0 bases. The CDR3 region is CASSFQGQASTDTQYF. The DNA of the CDR3 is TGTGCCAGCAGTTTCCAGGGACAGGCTAGCACAGATACGCAGTATTTT.

The chain is built from TRBV9 and TRBJ2-1, with 9 bases that match TRBD1. The CDR3 is 15 amino acids. Germline V lookup: CDR1 SGDLS, CDR2 YYNGEE. J was trimmed by 0 bases and V by 2 bases; bases with no gene match: 0. The CDR3 DNA is TGTGCCAGCAGCGTGGGACAGGGCTCCTACAATGAGCAGTTCTTC. Translated: CASSVGQGSYNEQFF. The variable domain in full, with the rest retrieved from reference TRBV9 and TRBJ2-1, is DSGVTQTPKHLITATGQRVTLRCSPRSGDLSVYWYQQSLDQGLQFLIQYYNGEERAKGNILERFSAQQFPDLHSELNLSSLELGDSALYFCASSVGQGSYNEQFFGPGTRLTVL.

The chain has TRBV4-1 and TRBJ1-3; 7 bases match TRBD1. CDR1 MGHRA and CDR2 YSYEKL come from the germline V gene. The V segment lost 8 bases and the J segment 4 bases; nucleotides outside the gene matches: 11. The CDR3 spans 15 residues. DNA for the CDR3: TGCGCCAGCGGGGGGCGAGGGGGCCCAGGAAACACCATATATTTT. Its translation: CASGGRGGPGNTIYF.

This clone came up a few times. The chain is built from TRBV5-6 and TRBJ2-7, with TRBD1 matching 9 bases. The CDR3 loop spans 14 amino acids. With V trimmed by 0 bases and J by 4 bases, 2 bases remained unmatched. The germline V gene has CDR1 SGHDT and CDR2 YYEEEE. This chain's CDR3 is CASSLEDRGYEQYF. The CDR3 DNA follows: TGTGCCAGCAGCTTGGAGGACAGGGGATACGAGCAGTACTTC.

The chain uses TRBV6-5 and TRBJ2-3; D not certain. The germline V and J ends were trimmed by 2 bases and 4 bases, with 4 bases remaining between them. The CDR3 is 12 residues long. The germline CDR1 and CDR2 sequences are MNHEY and SVGAGI. CDR3 DNA: TGTGCCAGCAGTTACGGGTCAGATACGCAGTATTTT. Amino acids: CASSYGSDTQYF.

This sequence joins TRBV29-1 and TRBJ1-1, with 8 bases identical to TRBD1. Germline lookup yields CDR1 SQVTM and CDR2 ANQGSEA. The CDR3 loop spans 12 amino acids. The junction had 8 bases not matched to a gene; V was cut back by 7 bases and J by 7 bases. For the CDR3, the DNA is TGCAGCGATACCCAGGGGGCCCTTGAAGCTTTCTTT. It is translated as CSDTQGALEAFF. Full variable domain (missing parts from reference TRBV29-1 and TRBJ1-1): SAVISQKPSRDICQRGTSLTIQCQVDSQVTMMFWYRQQPGQSLTLIATANQGSEATYESGFVIDKFPISRPNLTFSTLTVSNMSPEDSSIYLCSDTQGALEAFFGQGTRLTVV.

The chain recombines TRBV28 with TRBJ1-2, with D perhaps TRBD1 (5 bases). The germline V gene has CDR1 MDHEN and CDR2 SYDVKM. Between the trimmed V and J ends, which lost 5 bases and 6 bases, there was a span of 10 bases. The CDR3 runs 12 residues. The CDR3 loop reads CASSPGGNGYTF. CDR3 nucleotides: TGTGCCAGCAGTCCCGGGGGTAATGGCTACACCTTC.

V and J are TRBV6-1 and TRBJ1-6, with a possible D match to TRBD1 (5 bases). Germline values: CDR1 MNHNS, CDR2 SASEGT. The CDR3 contains 15 residues. The V end was cut by 7 bases, the J end by 9 bases, with 19 bases between. Here the CDR3 DNA reads TGTGCCAGCAATCAATACCGGGAGGGGAGTTCACCCCTCCACTTT. Translation gives CASNQYREGSSPLHF.

V and J are TRBV25-1 and TRBJ2-2; D is perhaps TRBD1 (6 bases). Germline lookup yields CDR1 MGHDK and CDR2 SYGVNS. The CDR3 runs to 17 residues. V was trimmed by 1 base and J by 1 base, leaving 13 bases between them. As DNA, the CDR3 is TGTGCCAGCAGTGAATTTTTCGCAGGGGAGAACACCGGGGAGCTGTTTTTT. It encodes CASSEFFAGENTGELFF. The full variable domain, in which reference TRBV25-1 and TRBJ2-2 provide the parts outside the CDR3, is EADIYQTPRYLVIGTGKKITLECSQTMGHDKMYWYQQDPGMELHLIHYSYGVNSTEKGDLSSESTVSRIRTEHFPLTLESARPSHTSQYLCASSEFFAGENTGELFFGEGSRLTVL.

The chain carries TRBV7-9 and TRBJ1-2, with 7 nucleotides matching TRBD1. The V and J ends lost 6 bases and 6 bases, in that order; junction bases with no gene match: 19. The CDR3 is 17 amino acids. CDR1 and CDR2 (germline): SEHNR, FQNEAQ (reference sequence). CDR3 nucleotides: TGTGCCAGCAGTGATTATGGCTGGAAAAGGGGGCCTGATGGCTACACCTTC. Residues: CASSDYGWKRGPDGYTF.

This clone qualifies as large. The J gene is TRBJ2-7, the V gene TRBV11-2, with D unresolved. CDR1 SGHAT and CDR2 FQNNGV come from the germline V gene. V gave up 4 bases and J gave up 4 bases, with 8 bases separating them. The CDR3 is made up of 12 amino acids. The CDR3 reads CASSSDSYEQYF. For the CDR3, the DNA is TGTGCCAGCAGCTCAGACTCGTACGAGCAGTACTTC.

V and J are TRBV5-5 and TRBJ1-2; TRBD1 aligns across 7 bases. The junction had 11 bases not matched to a gene; V was cut back by 5 bases and J by 4 bases. Germline V gives CDR1 SGHKS, CDR2 YYEKEE (reference sequence). CDR3 length: 15 amino acids. CDR3 loop: CASSPDRAIFYGYTF. The CDR3 nucleotides are TGTGCCAGCAGTCCCGACAGGGCGATTTTCTATGGCTACACCTTC.

The rearrangement joins TRBV15 to TRBJ2-7; D gene unclear. V was trimmed by 0 bases and J by 2 bases, leaving 11 bases between them. CDR1 LNHNV and CDR2 YYDKDF come from the germline V gene (reference sequence). The CDR3 is made up of 15 amino acids. The CDR3 DNA follows: TGTGCCACCAGCAGAGATCATGGGGAAGCCTACGAGCAGTACTTC. Its translation is CATSRDHGEAYEQYF.